This TCR beta chain was sequenced in a study of CD8 T cells in ankylosing spondylitis. Germline V gene sequence: CDR1 DFQATT, CDR2 SNEGSKA (reference sequence). The V end lost 0 bases, the J end lost 3 bases, and 15 bases lay between the germline ends. The CDR3 sequence is 15 residues long. Overall study results and limits: Prior literature has documented some motif variants in synovial fluid and blood from reactive arthritis. As reported, disease-linked clones showed significant enrichment in matched ankylosing spondylitis synovial fluid.

On this clonotype: Its antigen is not known.

In making TCR beta libraries, quantitative 5'-RACE with molecular barcodes was used. TCRdb processed the 5' RACE reads anew with MiXCR; each CDR3 protein has one entry. The table shows about 160,000 distinct CDR3 sequences, with 15% to 20% occurring only once. This receptor was obtained from a male donor with ankylosing spondylitis or in good health (not recorded which). The specimen sequenced was blood, either unsorted or a sorted T cell fraction (not recorded which). The chain combines TRBV20-1 with TRBJ2-7; D gene ambiguous. CDR3 nucleotide sequence: TGCAGTGCTAGAGATCGCGCTCTTCCGGGCTACGAGCAGTACTTC. It yields the protein CSARDRALPGYEQYF.